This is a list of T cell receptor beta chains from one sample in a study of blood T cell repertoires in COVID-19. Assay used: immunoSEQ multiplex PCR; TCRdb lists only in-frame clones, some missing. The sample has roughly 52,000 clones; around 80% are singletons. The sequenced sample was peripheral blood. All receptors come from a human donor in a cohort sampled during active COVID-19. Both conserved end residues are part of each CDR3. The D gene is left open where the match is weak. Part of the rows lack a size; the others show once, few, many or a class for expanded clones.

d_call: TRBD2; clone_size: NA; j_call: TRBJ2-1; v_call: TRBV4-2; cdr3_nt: TGTGCCAGCAGCCAGTTAATCGGGACTACCCACAATGAGCAGTTCTTC; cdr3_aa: CASSQLIGTTHNEQFF
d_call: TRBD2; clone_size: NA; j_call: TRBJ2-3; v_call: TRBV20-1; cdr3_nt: TGCAGTGCTAGTCGGGGGGGGAGCACAGATACGCAGTATTTT; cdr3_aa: CSASRGGSTDTQYF
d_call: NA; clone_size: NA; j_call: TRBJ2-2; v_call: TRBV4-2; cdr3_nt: TGTGCCAGCAGCCAGGTTATTAGCACCGGGGAGCTGTTTTTT; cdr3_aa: CASSQVISTGELFF
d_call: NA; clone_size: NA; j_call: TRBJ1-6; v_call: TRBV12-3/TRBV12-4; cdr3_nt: TGTGCCAGCAGTTTCGTAGCTGATTCACCCCTCCACTTT; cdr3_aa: CASSFVADSPLHF
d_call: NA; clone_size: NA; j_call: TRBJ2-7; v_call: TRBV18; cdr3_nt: TGTGCCAGCTCACCAAAGGAGGGAAACTACGAGCAGTACTTC; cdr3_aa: CASSPKEGNYEQYF
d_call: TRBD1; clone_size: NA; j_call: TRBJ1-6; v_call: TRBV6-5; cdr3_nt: TGTGCCAGCAGACTAACAGGGGAAAATTCACCCCTCCACTTT; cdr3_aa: CASRLTGENSPLHF
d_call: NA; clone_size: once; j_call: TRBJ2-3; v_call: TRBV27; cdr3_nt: TGTGCCAGCAGAACAGGGAACACAGATACGCAGTATTTT; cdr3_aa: CASRTGNTDTQYF
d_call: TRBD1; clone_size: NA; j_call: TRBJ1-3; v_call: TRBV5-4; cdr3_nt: TGTGCCAGCAGCGGCGGGACAGGGGGAACTGGAAACACCATATATTTT; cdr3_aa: CASSGGTGGTGNTIYF
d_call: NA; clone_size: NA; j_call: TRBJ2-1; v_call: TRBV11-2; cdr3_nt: TGTGCCAGCAGCTTAACTATCTTTACCCCCTACAATGAGCAGTTCTTC; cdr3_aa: CASSLTIFTPYNEQFF
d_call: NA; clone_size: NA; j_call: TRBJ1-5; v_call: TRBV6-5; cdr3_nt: TGTGCCAGCAGTCCAGGGGAAGATCAGCCCCAGCATTTT; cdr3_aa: CASSPGEDQPQHF
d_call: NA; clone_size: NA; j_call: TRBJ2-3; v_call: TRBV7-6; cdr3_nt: TGTGCCAGCAGCTTAACCCAGGGGGGCCTTAGCACAGATACGCAGTATTTT; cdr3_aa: CASSLTQGGLSTDTQYF
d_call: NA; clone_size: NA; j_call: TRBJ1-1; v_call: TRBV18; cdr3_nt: TGTGCCAGCTCACCATGGCCATACACTGAAGCTTTCTTT; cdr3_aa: CASSPWPYTEAFF
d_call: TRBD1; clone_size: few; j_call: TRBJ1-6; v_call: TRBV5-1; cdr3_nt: TGCGCCAGCAGCTTGGATGGACAGGGTCAGGAAAGCAATTCACCCCTCCACTTT; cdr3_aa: CASSLDGQGQESNSPLHF
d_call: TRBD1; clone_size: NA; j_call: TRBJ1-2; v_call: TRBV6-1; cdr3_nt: TGTGCCAGCAGTGAATTTTCGGCAGGGGGGTACTATGGCTACACCTTC; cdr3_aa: CASSEFSAGGYYGYTF
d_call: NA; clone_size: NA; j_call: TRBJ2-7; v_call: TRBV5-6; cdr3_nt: TGTGCCAGCAGCTTCCCGGGGTGGACCTACGAGCAGTACTTC; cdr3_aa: CASSFPGWTYEQYF
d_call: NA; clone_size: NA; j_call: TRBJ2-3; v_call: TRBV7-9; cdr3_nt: TGTGCCAGCAGCTCACTACGACTAGGCCCAGATACGCAGTATTTT; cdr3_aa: CASSSLRLGPDTQYF
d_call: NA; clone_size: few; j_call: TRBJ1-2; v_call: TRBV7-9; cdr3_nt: TGTGCCAGCAGCACAGCGGACGAATCCCATGGCTACACCTTC; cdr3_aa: CASSTADESHGYTF
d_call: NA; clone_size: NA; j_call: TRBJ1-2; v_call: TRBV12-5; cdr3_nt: TGTGCTAGTGGTAGCACAGGGACCTATGGCTACACCTTC; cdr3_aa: CASGSTGTYGYTF
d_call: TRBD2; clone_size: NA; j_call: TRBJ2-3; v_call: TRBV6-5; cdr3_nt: TGTGCCAGCAGTTTTGGGCGTAGCGGGGGCACAGATACGCAGTATTTT; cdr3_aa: CASSFGRSGGTDTQYF
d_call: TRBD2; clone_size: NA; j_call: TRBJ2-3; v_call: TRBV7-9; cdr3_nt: TGTGCCAGCAGCTTGGATAGCGGGGGGTCAGATACGCAGTATTTT; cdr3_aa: CASSLDSGGSDTQYF
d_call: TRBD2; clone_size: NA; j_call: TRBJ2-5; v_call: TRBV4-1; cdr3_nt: TGCGCCAGCAGCCACGTCGCCGGGGGGGCGAGGCAAGAGACCCAGTACTTC; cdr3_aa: CASSHVAGGARQETQYF
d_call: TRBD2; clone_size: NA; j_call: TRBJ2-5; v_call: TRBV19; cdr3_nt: TGTGCCAGTAGTATAGCGGGGAGCGGGGGGACTGGAGAGACCCAGTACTTC; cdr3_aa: CASSIAGSGGTGETQYF
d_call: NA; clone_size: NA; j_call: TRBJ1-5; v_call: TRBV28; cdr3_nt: TGTGCCAGCAGTTTAGTGGCAGATAATCAGCCCCAGCATTTT; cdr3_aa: CASSLVADNQPQHF
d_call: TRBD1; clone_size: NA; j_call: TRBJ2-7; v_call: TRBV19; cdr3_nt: TGTGCCAGTAGTGCGCGTGCTCCAGGGGGCGGCGAGCAGTACTTC; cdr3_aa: CASSARAPGGGEQYF
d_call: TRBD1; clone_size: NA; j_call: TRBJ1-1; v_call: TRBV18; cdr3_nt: TGTGCCAGCTCACCAAACAGGGGGCGGGAAACTGAAGCTTTCTTT; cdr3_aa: CASSPNRGRETEAFF
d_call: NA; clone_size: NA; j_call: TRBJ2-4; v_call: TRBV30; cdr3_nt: TGTGCCTGTTCCAGGTCTAGCAGTTATTTTATTCAGTACTTC; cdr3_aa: CACSRSSSYFIQYF
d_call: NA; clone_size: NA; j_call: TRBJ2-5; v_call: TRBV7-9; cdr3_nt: TGTGCCAGCAGCTTATACGGGACAAACCAAGAGACCCAGTACTTC; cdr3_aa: CASSLYGTNQETQYF
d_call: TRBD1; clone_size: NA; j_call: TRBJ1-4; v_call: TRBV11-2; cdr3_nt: TGTGCCAGCAGCACCACGACAGGGTTAAAGGAAAAACTGTTTTTT; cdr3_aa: CASSTTTGLKEKLFF
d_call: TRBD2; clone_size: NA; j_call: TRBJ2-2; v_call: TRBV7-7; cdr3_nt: TGTGCTACGACGCGGGGGGGCTCTAACACCGGGGAGCTGTTTTTT; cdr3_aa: CATTRGGSNTGELFF
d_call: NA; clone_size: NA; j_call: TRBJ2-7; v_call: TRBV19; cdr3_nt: TGTGCCAGTAGTATTCCAGGCCTGGGCGAGCAGTACTTC; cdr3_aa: CASSIPGLGEQYF
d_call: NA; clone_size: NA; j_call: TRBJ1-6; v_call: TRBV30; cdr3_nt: TGTGCCTGGTCTAACAGCTTAAATTCACCCCTCCACTTT; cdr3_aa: CAWSNSLNSPLHF
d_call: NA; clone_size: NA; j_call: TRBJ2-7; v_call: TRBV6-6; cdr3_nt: TGTGCCAGCAGGGACTTATACGAGCAGTACTTC; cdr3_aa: CASRDLYEQYF
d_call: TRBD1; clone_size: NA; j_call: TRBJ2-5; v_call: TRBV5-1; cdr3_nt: TGCGCCAGCAGCTGGACAGGGAGAGGAGAGACCCAGTACTTC; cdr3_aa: CASSWTGRGETQYF
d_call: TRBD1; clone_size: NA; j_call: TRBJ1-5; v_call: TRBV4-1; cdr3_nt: TGCGCCAGCAGCCAAGGGACAGGGGAGCGAGCCCAGCATTTT; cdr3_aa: CASSQGTGERAQHF
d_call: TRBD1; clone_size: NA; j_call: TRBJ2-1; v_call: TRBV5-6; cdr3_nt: TGTGCCAGCAGCTACGGGACAGCCTCCTACAATGAGCAGTTCTTC; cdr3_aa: CASSYGTASYNEQFF
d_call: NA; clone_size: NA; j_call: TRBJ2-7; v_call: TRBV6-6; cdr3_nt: TGTGCCAGCAGTCTACAGTACGAGCAGTACTTC; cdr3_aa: CASSLQYEQYF
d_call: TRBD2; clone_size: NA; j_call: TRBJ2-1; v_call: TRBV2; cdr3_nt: TGTGCCAGCAGTGTACAGCGGGGGGGGTACAATGAGCAGTTCTTC; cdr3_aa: CASSVQRGGYNEQFF
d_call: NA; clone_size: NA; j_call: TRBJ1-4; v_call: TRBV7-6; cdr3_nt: TGTGCCAGCAGCCCCGAACCGGGGAGTGGGGAACTGTTTTTT; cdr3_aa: CASSPEPGSGELFF
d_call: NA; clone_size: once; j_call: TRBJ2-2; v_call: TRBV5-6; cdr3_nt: TGTGCCAGCAGCCCGGTAGGGGGCGGGGAGCTGTTTTTT; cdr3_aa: CASSPVGGGELFF
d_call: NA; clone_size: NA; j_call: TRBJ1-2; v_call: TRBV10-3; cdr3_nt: TGTGCCATCAGTGAGTCGGGGGGACGCGGCTACACCTTC; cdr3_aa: CAISESGGRGYTF
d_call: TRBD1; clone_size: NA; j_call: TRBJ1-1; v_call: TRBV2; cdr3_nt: TGTGCCAGCGCGGGACAGGGGGACACTGAAGCTTTCTTT; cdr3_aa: CASAGQGDTEAFF
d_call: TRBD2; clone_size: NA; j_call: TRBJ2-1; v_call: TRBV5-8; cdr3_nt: TGTGCCACTCGGTGGCTAGCGGGGGGACGGGAGCAGTTCTTC; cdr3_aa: CATRWLAGGREQFF
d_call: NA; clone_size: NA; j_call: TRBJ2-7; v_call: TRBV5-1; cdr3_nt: TGCGCCACGAATCTCGTAAGGGGATCCTACGAGCAGTACTTC; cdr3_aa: CATNLVRGSYEQYF
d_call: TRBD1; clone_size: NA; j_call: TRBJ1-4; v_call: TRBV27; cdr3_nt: TGTGCCATCTCCGGGACAGGGGCAAAGGAGAATGAAAAACTGTTTTTT; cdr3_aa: CAISGTGAKENEKLFF
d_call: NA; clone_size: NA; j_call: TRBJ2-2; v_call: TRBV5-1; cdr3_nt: TGCGCCAGCAGCGCGGTCACTCCGGGCACCGGGGAGCTGTTTTTT; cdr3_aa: CASSAVTPGTGELFF
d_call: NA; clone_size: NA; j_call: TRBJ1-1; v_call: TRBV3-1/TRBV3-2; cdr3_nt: TGTGCCAGCAGCCTCGAGATGGCAGTCAACAACAGGAACACTGAAGCTTTCTTT; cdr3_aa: CASSLEMAVNNRNTEAFF
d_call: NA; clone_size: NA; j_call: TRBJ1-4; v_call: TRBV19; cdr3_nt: TGTGCCACCAGCAGGGGTTTAGAGCTGTTTTTT; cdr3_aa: CATSRGLELFF
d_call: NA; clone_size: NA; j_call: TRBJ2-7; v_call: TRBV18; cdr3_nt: TGTGCCAGCTCACTAGCCGGGGCCTACGAGCAGTACTTC; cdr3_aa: CASSLAGAYEQYF
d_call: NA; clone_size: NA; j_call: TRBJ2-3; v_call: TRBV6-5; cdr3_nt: TGTGCCAGCAGTTATTCCCGGGAAATGGCTACGCAGTATTTT; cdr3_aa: CASSYSREMATQYF
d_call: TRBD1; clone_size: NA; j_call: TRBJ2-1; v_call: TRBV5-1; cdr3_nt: TGCGCCAGCAGCTTCTCTACCGGGACAGGATACAATGAGCAGTTCTTC; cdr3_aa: CASSFSTGTGYNEQFF
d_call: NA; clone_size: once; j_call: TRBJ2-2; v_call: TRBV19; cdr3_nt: TGTGCCAGTAGTGTGTCGGGGTTGGTGACCGGGGAGCTGTTTTTT; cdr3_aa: CASSVSGLVTGELFF
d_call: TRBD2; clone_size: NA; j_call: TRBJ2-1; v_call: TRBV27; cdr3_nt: TGTGCCAGCAGTAGAAAGGCTAGCGGGGGGCTGAATGAGCAGTTCTTC; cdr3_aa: CASSRKASGGLNEQFF
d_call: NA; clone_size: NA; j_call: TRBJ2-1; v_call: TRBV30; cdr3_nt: TGTGCCTGGAGTTCCCAGGGCGGCGCCTACAATGAGCAGTTCTTC; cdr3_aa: CAWSSQGGAYNEQFF